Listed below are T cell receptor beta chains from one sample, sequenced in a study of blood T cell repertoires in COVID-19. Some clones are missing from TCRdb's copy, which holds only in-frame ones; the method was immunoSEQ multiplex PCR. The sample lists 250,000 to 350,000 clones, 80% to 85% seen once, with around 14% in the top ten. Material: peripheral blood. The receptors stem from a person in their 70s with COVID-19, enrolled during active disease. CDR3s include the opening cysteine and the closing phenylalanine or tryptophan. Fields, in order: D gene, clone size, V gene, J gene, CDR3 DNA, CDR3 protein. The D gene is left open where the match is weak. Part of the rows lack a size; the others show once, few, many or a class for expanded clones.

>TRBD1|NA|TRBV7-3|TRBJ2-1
TGTGCCAGCAGCCCCGGGACAGGGCGGAATGAGCAGTTCTTC
CASSPGTGRNEQFF
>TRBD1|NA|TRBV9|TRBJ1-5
TGTGCCAGCAGCGTAGTTTTGGAAGGGGGCAAGGTATTTGTCTATCAGCCCCAGCATTTT
CASSVVLEGGKVFVYQPQHF
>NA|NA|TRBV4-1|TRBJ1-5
TGCGCCAGCAGCCAAGTTTCCGGTACAAGCAGGGGTGGGAATCAGCCCCAGCATTTT
CASSQVSGTSRGGNQPQHF
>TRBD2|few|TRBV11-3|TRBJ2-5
TGTGCCAGCAGCCCTAGCGGGGGGCACGAGACCCAGTACTTC
CASSPSGGHETQYF
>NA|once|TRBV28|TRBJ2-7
TGTGCCACCTCTTCGTACAGGTCCGCCTACGAGCAGTACTTC
CATSSYRSAYEQYF
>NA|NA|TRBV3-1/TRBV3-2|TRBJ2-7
TGTGCCAGCAGCCAATTTCAAGCTCGCGAGCAGTACTTC
CASSQFQAREQYF
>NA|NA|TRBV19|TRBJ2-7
TGTGCCAGTAGTGGAGGGTTGTTACACGAGCAGTACTTC
CASSGGLLHEQYF
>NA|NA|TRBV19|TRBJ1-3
TGTGCCAGTAGTGATCGCGGGGGGCAGTCTGGAAACACCATATATTTT
CASSDRGGQSGNTIYF
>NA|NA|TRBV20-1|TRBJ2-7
TGCAGTGCTAGCCCTGCAGGCCCGCCACGTTTC
CSASPAGPPRF
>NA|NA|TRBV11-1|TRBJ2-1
TGTGCCAGCAGGCGGGACTTATACAATGAGCAGTTCTTC
CASRRDLYNEQFF
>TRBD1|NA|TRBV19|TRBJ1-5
TGTGCCAGTAGTCCCTTGGGGACAGATAGCAATCAGCCCCAGCATTTT
CASSPLGTDSNQPQHF
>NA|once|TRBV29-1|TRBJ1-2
TGCAGCGCCCACGTGGCAGGGGAGGGCTACACCTTC
CSAHVAGEGYTF
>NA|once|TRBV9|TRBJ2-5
TGTGCCAGCAGCGTAGGCCGGTTCCAAGAGACCCAGTACTTC
CASSVGRFQETQYF
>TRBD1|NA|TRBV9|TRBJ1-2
TGTGCCAGCAGCGATGGGACAGCTGTAGACTATGGCTACACCTTC
CASSDGTAVDYGYTF
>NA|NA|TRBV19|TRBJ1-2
TGTGCCAGTAGTCTGCGGGGCGTAGGCGGCTACACCTTC
CASSLRGVGGYTF
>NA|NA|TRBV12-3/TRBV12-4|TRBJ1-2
TGTGCCAGCAGTCAAGGGGCCTATGGCTACACCTTC
CASSQGAYGYTF
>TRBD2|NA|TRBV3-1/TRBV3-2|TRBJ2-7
TGTGCCAGCAGCCAAGGGGTGACTAGCCCCCTCGGGCAGTACTTC
CASSQGVTSPLGQYF
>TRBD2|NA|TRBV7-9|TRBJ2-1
TGTGCCAGCAGCTTAACGCAAGGACTAGCGGGAACCGGGAGTCAGTTCTTC
CASSLTQGLAGTGSQFF
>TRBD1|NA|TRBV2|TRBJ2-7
TGTGCCAGCAGTGACTCCGGTCAGGGGGACTACGAGCAGTACTTC
CASSDSGQGDYEQYF
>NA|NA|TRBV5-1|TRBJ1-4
TGCGCCAGCAGCTTTCGGTATCCAACTAATGAAAAACTGTTTTTT
CASSFRYPTNEKLFF
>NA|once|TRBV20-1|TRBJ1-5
TGCAGTGCTGCCGCGGGAGAACCCCAGCATTTT
CSAAAGEPQHF
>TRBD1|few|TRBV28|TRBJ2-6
TGTGCCAGCAGTTTATGGGGGACAGGGAGTTTGGGTGGGGCCAACGTCCTGACTTTC
CASSLWGTGSLGGANVLTF
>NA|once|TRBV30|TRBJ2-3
TGTGCCCCCTCGACTCCATCAGATACGCAGTATTTT
CAPSTPSDTQYF
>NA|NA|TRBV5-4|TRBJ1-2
TGTGCCAGCAGCTCCGGATTCGACAGAGATGGCTACACCTTC
CASSSGFDRDGYTF
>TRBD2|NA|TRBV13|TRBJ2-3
TGTGCCAGCAGCTCGGGACTAGCGACAGATACGCAGTATTTT
CASSSGLATDTQYF
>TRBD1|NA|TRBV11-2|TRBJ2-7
TGTGCCAGCAGCTTAAGGACAGGGGGGTACGAGCAGTACTTC
CASSLRTGGYEQYF
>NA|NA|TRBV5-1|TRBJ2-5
TGCGCCAGCAGCTCAGGGATACAGGGTTCCGAGACCCAGTACTTC
CASSSGIQGSETQYF
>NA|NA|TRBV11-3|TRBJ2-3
TGTGCCAGCAGCTTAGCGGGTGTTTCGGATACGCAGTATTTT
CASSLAGVSDTQYF
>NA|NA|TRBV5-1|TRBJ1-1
TGCGCCAGCAGCTTGGCTGCAGGTATGAACACTGAAGCTTTCTTT
CASSLAAGMNTEAFF
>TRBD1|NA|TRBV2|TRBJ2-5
TGTGCCAGCAGTCCCTTCCTTTGGGACAGGGAACAAGAGACCCAGTACTTC
CASSPFLWDREQETQYF
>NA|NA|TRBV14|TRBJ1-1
TGTGCCAGCAGCCAAGATAGTGGCAGGCGATCCACTGAAGCTTTCTTT
CASSQDSGRRSTEAFF
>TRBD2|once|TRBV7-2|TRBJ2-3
TGTGCCAGCAGCATCCTAGCGGGTGGGCTAAGCACAGATACGCAGTATTTT
CASSILAGGLSTDTQYF
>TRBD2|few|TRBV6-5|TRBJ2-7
TGTGCCAGCAGTACTAGCGGGGGGGCCTACGAGCAGTACTTC
CASSTSGGAYEQYF
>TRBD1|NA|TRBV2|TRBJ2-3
TGTGCCAGCGAATGGACAGGGGTCACAGATACGCAGTATTTT
CASEWTGVTDTQYF
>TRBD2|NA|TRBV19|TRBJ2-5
TGTGCCAGTATCCCCGTGGATCTAGCGGAAGAGACCCAGTACTTC
CASIPVDLAEETQYF
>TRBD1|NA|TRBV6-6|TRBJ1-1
TGTGCCAGTGAGGGACAGCTGAACACTGAAGCTTTCTTT
CASEGQLNTEAFF
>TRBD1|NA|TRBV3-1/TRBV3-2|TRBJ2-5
TGTGCCAGCAGCCACGGGACAGGGGGGAAAGAGACCCAGTACTTC
CASSHGTGGKETQYF
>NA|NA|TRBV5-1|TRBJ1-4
TGCGCCAGCAGCCGAGGACAGACTAATGAAAAACTGTTTTTT
CASSRGQTNEKLFF
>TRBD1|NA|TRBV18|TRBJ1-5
TGTGCCAGCTCACCAGGAGACAGGGATCAGCCCCAGCATTTT
CASSPGDRDQPQHF
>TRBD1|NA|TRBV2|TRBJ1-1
TGTGCCAGCAGCGGACAGGGGGCAGGTAACACTGAAGCTTTCTTT
CASSGQGAGNTEAFF
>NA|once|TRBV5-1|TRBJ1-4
TGCGCCAGCAGCATGGCCTTCCTGGGTACAGGTGAAAAACTGTTTTTT
CASSMAFLGTGEKLFF
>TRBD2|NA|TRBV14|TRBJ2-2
TGTGCCAGCAGCCAACTAGCGGGAGGTCGCACCGGGGAGCTGTTTTTT
CASSQLAGGRTGELFF
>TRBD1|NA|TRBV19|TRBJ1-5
TGTGCCAGTACCACACTCGGACAGGGGAAGTTCGTTAGCAATCAGCCCCAGCATTTT
CASTTLGQGKFVSNQPQHF
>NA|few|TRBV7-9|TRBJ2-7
TGTGCCAGCAGCCAAGTAACTACTTACGAGCAGTACTTC
CASSQVTTYEQYF
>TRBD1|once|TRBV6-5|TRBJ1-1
TGTGCCAGCAGGAGGGACAGGGATTTATCTGAAGCTTTCTTT
CASRRDRDLSEAFF
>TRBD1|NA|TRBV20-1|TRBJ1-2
TGCAGGGCCACAGGGGGCCTTGGCTACACCTTC
CRATGGLGYTF
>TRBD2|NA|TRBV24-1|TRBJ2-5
TGTGCCACCAGTGATCCCACTAGCGGGGGTGAGGAGACCCAGTACTTC
CATSDPTSGGEETQYF
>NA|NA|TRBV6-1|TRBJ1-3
TGTGCCAGCAGTGGGCAGGGGTCAAAGCCTGGAAACACCATATATTTT
CASSGQGSKPGNTIYF
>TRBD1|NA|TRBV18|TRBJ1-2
TGTGCCAGCTCGCCGGACAGGGAGTATGGCTACACCTTC
CASSPDREYGYTF
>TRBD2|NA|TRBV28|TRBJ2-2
TGTGCCAGCAGAGCGGGGGGGTTAAACACCGGGGAGCTGTTTTTT
CASRAGGLNTGELFF
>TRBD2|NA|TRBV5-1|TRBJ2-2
TGCGCCAGCAGCTTGTACTCTAGCGGGGGGTATACCGGGGAGCTGTTTTTT
CASSLYSSGGYTGELFF
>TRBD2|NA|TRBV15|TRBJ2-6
TGTGCCACCAGCAGAGAACTAGCGGGGATCAGCTCTGGGGCCAACGTCCTGACTTTC
CATSRELAGISSGANVLTF
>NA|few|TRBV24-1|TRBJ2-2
TGTGCCACCAGTGACCCGCGGCGGGACACCGGGGAGCTGTTTTTT
CATSDPRRDTGELFF
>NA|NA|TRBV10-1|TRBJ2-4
TGCGCCAGCAGTGATTCCCAACAGGCGACCAAAAACATTCAGTACTTC
CASSDSQQATKNIQYF
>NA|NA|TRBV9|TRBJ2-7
TGTGCCAGCAGCGACCTCACAGGGTTCGAGCAGTACTTC
CASSDLTGFEQYF